The T cell receptor beta chain described here comes from a study of blood T cell repertoires in COVID-19. The wider study: Italy, Spain and the United States were the sources of the convalescent and acute COVID-19 samples. From T cells, B-cell-depleted T cells, or PBMCs came the material, which was cDNA or gDNA.

Germline-derived CDR1 and CDR2 are GTSNPN and SVGIG (reference sequence). The V segment lost 2 bases and the J segment 4 bases; nucleotides outside the gene matches: 4. This CDR3 has 14 residues. As handled by the study authors: Nucleated cell counts were estimated from reference gene primer amplification. Sequenced by immunoSEQ multiplex PCR; TCRdb stores in-frame clones only, minus some. V, J and clone size are those of that table, while D and trimming were read from the DNA. The sample yields roughly 180,000 clones, around 85% seen once. The gene calls are TRBV30 and TRBJ2-5; 10 nucleotides align to TRBD1. The receptor comes from a man in his fifties or sixties who had recovered from COVID-19. Material for sequencing was peripheral blood. The CDR3 region is CAWSPGTGVETQYF. CDR3 nucleotides: TGTGCCTGGAGTCCCGGGACAGGGGTAGAGACCCAGTACTTC.